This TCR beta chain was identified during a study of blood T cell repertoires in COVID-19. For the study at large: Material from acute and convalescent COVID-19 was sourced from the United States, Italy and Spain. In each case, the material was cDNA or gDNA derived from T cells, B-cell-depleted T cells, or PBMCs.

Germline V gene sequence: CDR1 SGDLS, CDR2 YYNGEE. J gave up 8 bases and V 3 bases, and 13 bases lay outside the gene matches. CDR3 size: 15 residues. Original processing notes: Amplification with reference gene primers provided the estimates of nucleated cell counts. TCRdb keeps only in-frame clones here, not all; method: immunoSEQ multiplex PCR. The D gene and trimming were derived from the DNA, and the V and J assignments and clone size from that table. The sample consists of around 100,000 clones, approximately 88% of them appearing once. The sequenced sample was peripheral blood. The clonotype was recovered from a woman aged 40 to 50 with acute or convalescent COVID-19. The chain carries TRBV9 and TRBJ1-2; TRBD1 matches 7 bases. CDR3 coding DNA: TGTGCCAGCAGCGACGCCGGGACAGCACCCAGGGGCTACACCTTC. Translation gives CASSDAGTAPRGYTF.